The 18 T cell receptor beta chains below come from one sample, sequenced in a study of blood T cell repertoires in COVID-19. The assay was immunoSEQ multiplex PCR, and TCRdb's table has in-frame clones only and misses some. The sample carries around 210,000 clones, roughly 85% recorded once. The specimen was peripheral blood. These receptor sequences come from a man in his forties or fifties with COVID-19, enrolled during active disease.

Only a few counts were recorded for this clone. The rearrangement joins TRBV6-2 or TRBV6-3 to TRBJ1-2; 7 nucleotides match TRBD1. CDR3 length: 15 amino acids. V shed 4 bases, J shed 1 base, and the junction held 6 bases outside the gene matches. Germline V gene data show CDR1 as MNHEY and CDR2 as SVGEGT. The CDR3 DNA reads TGTGCCAGCAGTTTGAAACAGGGGAATAACTATGGCTACACCTTC. Translated, it gives CASSLKQGNNYGYTF.

The CDR3 spells CATSRGVPNEKLFF. The CDR3, as DNA: TGTGCCACCAGCAGAGGAGTACCTAATGAAAAACTGTTTTTT. This sequence joins TRBV15 and TRBJ1-4; D is ambiguous. The CDR3 sequence is 14 residues long. Germline V gene data show CDR1 as LNHNV and CDR2 as YYDKDF (reference sequence). The V end was cut by 1 base, the J end by 3 bases, with 6 bases between.

CDR3 in amino acids: CASSFPGSYGYTF. The CDR3 DNA is TGTGCCAGCAGCTTCCCAGGTAGCTATGGCTACACCTTC. The chain joins TRBV5-4 to TRBJ1-2; D gene ambiguous. Per the germline V gene, CDR1 is SGHNT and CDR2 is YYREEE (reference sequence). This CDR3 has 13 amino acids. Trimming took 2 bases from V and 4 from J, leaving 9 bases between them.

This clone was detected only a few times. This chain joins TRBV5-1 and TRBJ1-1; no firm D call. Germline lookup yields CDR1 SGHRS and CDR2 YFSETQ. The CDR3 runs 15 residues. V was cut by 2 bases and J by 0 bases, with 11 bases left in between. The CDR3 loop is CASSFTASVNTEAFF. The CDR3 DNA sequence: TGCGCCAGCAGCTTTACAGCTAGCGTGAACACTGAAGCTTTCTTT. Using reference TRBV5-1 and TRBJ1-1 for the parts outside the CDR3, the full variable domain is KAGVTQTPRYLIKTRGQQVTLSCSPISGHRSVSWYQQTPGQGLQFLFEYFSETQRNKGNFPGRFSGRQFSNSRSEMNVSTLELGDSALYLCASSFTASVNTEAFFGQGTRLTVV.

The chain carries TRBV4-2 and TRBJ1-1; tentative D call: TRBD1 (5 bases). Trimming took 0 bases from V and 4 from J, leaving 9 bases between them. The CDR3 length is 14 residues. CDR1 is LGHNA, CDR2 YNFKEQ, per germline. The DNA for the CDR3 is TGTGCCAGCAGCCAAGAGGGGGGGAGCACTGAAGCTTTCTTT. As protein: CASSQEGGSTEAFF.

The rearrangement links TRBV3-1 (or the pseudogene TRBV3-2) to TRBJ1-1, with D unclear. V was trimmed by 4 bases and J by 0 bases, leaving 12 bases between them. The germline V gene has CDR1 LGHDT and CDR2 YNNKEL (reference sequence). This CDR3 has 15 amino acids. CDR3 in amino acids: CASSPAALVNTEAFF. Here the CDR3 DNA reads TGTGCCAGCAGCCCGGCAGCCCTAGTGAACACTGAAGCTTTCTTT.

Concerning this clone itself: The same CDR3 can be traced to other DNA sequences in this sample. The rearrangement uses TRBV6-5 and TRBJ2-7; D is perhaps TRBD1 (5 bases). CDR1 is MNHEY and CDR2 is SVGAGI in the germline V gene. Trimming took 2 bases from V and 4 from J, leaving 9 bases between them. The CDR3 sequence is 13 residues long. Here the CDR3 DNA reads TGTGCCAGCAGTTACAGTCAGGGTTACGAGCAGTACTTC. It encodes CASSYSQGYEQYF.

The rearrangement uses TRBV27 and TRBJ2-7; maybe TRBD1 (6 bases). The germline V and J ends were trimmed by 6 bases and 2 bases, with 14 bases remaining between them. The germline gives CDR1 MNHEY, CDR2 SMNVEV (reference sequence). CDR3 length: 14 residues. The CDR3 loop is CASSPPGTPYEQYF. The CDR3 bases are TGTGCCAGCAGCCCACCCGGGACACCCTACGAGCAGTACTTC.

The chain is built from TRBV7-8 and TRBJ2-5; D may be TRBD1 (6 bases). The V end lost 1 base, the J end lost 5 bases, and 8 bases lay between the germline ends. CDR1 is SGHVS, CDR2 FQNEAQ, per germline. There are 13 residues in the CDR3. In DNA, the CDR3 is TGTGCCAGCAGCTTAGACAGGGCGGAGACCCAGTACTTC. This sequence encodes CASSLDRAETQYF. Full variable domain (remainder filled in from reference TRBV7-8 and TRBJ2-5): GAGVSQSPRYKVAKRGQDVALRCDPISGHVSLFWYQQALGQGPEFLTYFQNEAQLDKSGLPSDRFFAERPEGSVSTLKIQRTQQEDSAVYLCASSLDRAETQYFGPGTRLLVL.

The J gene is TRBJ2-5, the V gene TRBV7-6; 8 bases align to TRBD1. From germline, CDR1 is SGHVS and CDR2 FNYEAQ. CDR3 size: 16 residues. J was trimmed by 4 bases and V by 1 base; bases with no gene match: 8. In nucleotides, the CDR3 is TGTGCCAGCAGCTTAGGGCTAATAGGACAGGGAGAGACCCAGTACTTC. It translates to CASSLGLIGQGETQYF.

This sequence joins TRBV3-1 (or the pseudogene TRBV3-2) and TRBJ2-1; 10 bases map to TRBD2. There are 15 residues in the CDR3. The junction had 8 bases not matched to a gene; V was cut back by 6 bases and J by 6 bases. From germline, CDR1 is LGHDT and CDR2 YNNKEL (reference sequence). CDR3 nucleotides: TGTGCCAGCAGTCGAGCGGGGGGGCCCCTCAATGAGCAGTTCTTC. Its protein is CASSRAGGPLNEQFF.

The rearrangement uses TRBV5-1 and TRBJ2-2; tentatively, D is TRBD1 (6 bases). The CDR3 is 15 residues long. Germline CDR1 SGHRS, CDR2 YFSETQ. V lost 4 bases to trimming and J lost 2 bases, with 12 bases between them. Written as DNA, the CDR3 is TGCGCCAGCAGCCCAGGGGTTACTAACACCGGGGAGCTGTTTTTT. Its protein product is CASSPGVTNTGELFF.

The chain joins TRBV2 to TRBJ2-7; D gene unclear. There are 12 residues in the CDR3. V lost 3 bases, J lost 2 bases, and 5 bases lay in between. Germline V gene sequence: CDR1 SNHLY, CDR2 FYNNEI. The CDR3 here is CASSERTYEQYF. The DNA of the CDR3 is TGTGCCAGCAGTGAGAGAACCTACGAGCAGTACTTC.

This chain connects TRBV6-5 to TRBJ2-1, with 9 positions matching TRBD1. The CDR3 totals 15 residues. The ends lost 7 bases at V and 6 bases at J; junction bases unmatched: 10. The germline CDR1 and CDR2 sequences are MNHEY and SVGAGI. The CDR3 DNA reads as TGTGCCAGCAAATACGGGACAGGGTTTTTCAATGAGCAGTTCTTC. Amino acid sequence: CASKYGTGFFNEQFF.

The chain links TRBV7-9 to TRBJ2-3; 8 nucleotides line up with TRBD1. CDR1 and CDR2 from the germline V gene are SEHNR and FQNEAQ (reference sequence). Germline trimming cut 6 bases from V and 0 bases from J; bases unmatched to any gene: 5. The CDR3 sequence is 15 residues long. CDR3 bases: TGTGCCAGCAGTCGACAGGGGACAAGCACAGATACGCAGTATTTT. It is translated as CASSRQGTSTDTQYF.

This clone was recorded once. This rearrangement joins TRBV10-2 to TRBJ2-5, with TRBD1 identical over 9 bases. Germline assignment: CDR1 WSHSY and CDR2 SAAADI. This CDR3 spans 14 amino acids. Trimming removed 3 bases from V and 5 bases from J; junction bases left unmatched: 4. The CDR3 spells CASSEQGARETQYF. The CDR3 bases are TGCGCCAGCAGTGAACAGGGGGCTCGGGAGACCCAGTACTTC.

V is TRBV30 and J is TRBJ1-1, with no clear D. Germline assignment: CDR1 GTSNPN and CDR2 SVGIG (reference sequence). The V end lost 0 bases, the J end lost 0 bases, and 5 bases lay between the germline ends. There are 13 residues in the CDR3. CDR3 DNA: TGTGCCTGGAGTGTACGAGTGAACACTGAAGCTTTCTTT. This gives the protein CAWSVRVNTEAFF.

The CDR3 sequence is CAWAGRGHQPQHF. The CDR3 region has the DNA TGTGCCTGGGCAGGTAGGGGCCATCAGCCCCAGCATTTT. The chain is built from TRBV30 and TRBJ1-5, with D perhaps matching TRBD1 (5 bases). The CDR3 totals 13 residues. The V end lost 5 bases, the J end lost 5 bases, and 13 bases lay between the germline ends. Germline V gene sequence: CDR1 GTSNPN, CDR2 SVGIG (reference sequence).